Reported below is one TCR beta chain. The antigen remains undetermined. The PCR employed 60 Vbeta primers together with 13 Jbeta primers. TCRdb's copy holds only in-frame clones and misses some; the assay was immunoSEQ multiplex PCR. The sample includes approximately 170,000 clones, around 73% of them seen just once. This CDR3 has 15 residues. The V segment lost 8 bases and the J segment 3 bases; nucleotides outside the gene matches: 7. The germline gives CDR1 MNHEY, CDR2 SMNVEV (reference sequence). This sample was included in a study of cytomegalovirus exposure and HLA in healthy donors. Study conclusions and caveats: Later analysis suggested links between common viral pathogens and several top significant clusters. Cytomegalovirus status, reportedly, was diagnosed with high specificity and sensitivity by the classifier. In an earlier analysis, in fewer than 700 donors, most V segments appeared productive either ~90% or ~30% of the time. According to a later analysis, most TCR beta chains associated with CMV appeared HLA-restricted.

This clonotype originated in a woman between 18 and 29 years old in good health and CMV-seropositive. The chain uses TRBV27 and TRBJ2-1; 10 bases are shared with TRBD2. Sequenced sample: PBMCs. For the CDR3, the DNA is TGTGCCAGCCCGAGCGGGGGGGCCCACTACAATGAGCAGTTCTTC. It encodes CASPSGGAHYNEQFF.